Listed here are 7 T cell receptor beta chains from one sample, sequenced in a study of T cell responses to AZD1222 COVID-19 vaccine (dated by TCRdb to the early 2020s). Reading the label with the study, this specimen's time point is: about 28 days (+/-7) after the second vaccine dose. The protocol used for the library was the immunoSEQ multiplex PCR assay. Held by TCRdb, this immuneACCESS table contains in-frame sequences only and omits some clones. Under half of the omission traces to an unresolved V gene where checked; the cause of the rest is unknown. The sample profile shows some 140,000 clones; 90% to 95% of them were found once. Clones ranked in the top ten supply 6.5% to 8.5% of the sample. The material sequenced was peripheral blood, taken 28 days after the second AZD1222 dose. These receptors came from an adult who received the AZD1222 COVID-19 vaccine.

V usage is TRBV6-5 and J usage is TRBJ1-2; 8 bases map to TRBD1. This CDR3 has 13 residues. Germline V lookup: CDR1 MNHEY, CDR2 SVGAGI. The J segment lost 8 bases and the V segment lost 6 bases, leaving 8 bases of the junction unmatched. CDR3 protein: CASRTDRAYGYTF. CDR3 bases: TGTGCCAGCAGGACGGACAGGGCGTACGGCTACACCTTC.

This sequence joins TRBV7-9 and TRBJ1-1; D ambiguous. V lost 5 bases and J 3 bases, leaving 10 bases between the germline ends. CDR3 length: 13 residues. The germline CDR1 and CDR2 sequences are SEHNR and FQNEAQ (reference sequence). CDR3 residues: CASSGGPYTEAFF. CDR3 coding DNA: TGTGCCAGCAGCGGAGGGCCCTACACTGAAGCTTTCTTT.

CDR3 region: CASAGGSNEKLFF. The DNA for the CDR3 is TGTGCCAGCGCAGGGGGCTCGAATGAAAAACTGTTTTTT. The chain combines TRBV6-6 with TRBJ1-4; TRBD1 matches 8 bases. The CDR3 consists of 13 residues. V was pared by 8 bases and J by 5 bases, with 4 bases of the junction left unmatched. Looked up from germline, CDR1 is MNHNY and CDR2 is SVGAGI (reference sequence).

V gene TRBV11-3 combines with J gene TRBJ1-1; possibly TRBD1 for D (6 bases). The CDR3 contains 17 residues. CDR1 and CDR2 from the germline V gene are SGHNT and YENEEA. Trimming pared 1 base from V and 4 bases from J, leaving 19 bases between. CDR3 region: CASSLGRGRLRGTEAFF. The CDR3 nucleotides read TGTGCCAGCAGCTTAGGCCGGGGGCGGTTGCGTGGCACTGAAGCTTTCTTT.

This chain's CDR3 is CASSGLPNPGYEKLFF. The CDR3 nucleotides are TGCGCCAGCAGCGGGCTGCCAAATCCCGGTTATGAAAAACTGTTTTTT. V usage is TRBV5-1 and J usage is TRBJ1-4; D call uncertain. CDR1 is SGHRS and CDR2 is YFSETQ in the germline V gene. There are 16 residues in the CDR3. Trimming stripped 4 bases from V and 6 bases from J, with 19 bases between.

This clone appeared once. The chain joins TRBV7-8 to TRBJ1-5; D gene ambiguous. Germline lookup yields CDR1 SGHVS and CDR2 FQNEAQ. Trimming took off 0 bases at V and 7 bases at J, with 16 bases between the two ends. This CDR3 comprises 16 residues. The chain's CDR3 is CASSLAWIGFQQPQHF. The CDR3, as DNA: TGTGCCAGCAGCTTAGCGTGGATCGGGTTTCAGCAGCCCCAGCATTTT.

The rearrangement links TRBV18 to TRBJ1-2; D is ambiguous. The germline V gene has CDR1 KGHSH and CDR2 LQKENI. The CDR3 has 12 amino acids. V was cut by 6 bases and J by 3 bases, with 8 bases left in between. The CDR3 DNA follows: TGTGCCAGCTCCCCTACTTACTATGGCTACACCTTC. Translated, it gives CASSPTYYGYTF.